This T cell receptor beta chain was retrieved from a study of T cell repertoires in cytomegalovirus infection. Background on the study: The authors used CMV epitopes that were HLA-C-restricted (recently identified) and HLA-B-restricted (well studied). Public TCR beta signatures were indicative of both CMV infection and a matching HLA type. Study-wide results and limits: The ex vivo response showed dominance by HLA-C-restricted CMV-specific TCR beta clonotypes.

About this clonotype itself: No antigen is known for it.

The CDR3 is 18 amino acids. Looked up from germline, CDR1 is SEHNR and CDR2 is FQNEAQ (reference sequence). V shed 4 bases, J shed 0 bases, and the junction held 9 bases outside the gene matches. Each CDR3 protein gets one entry after TCRdb re-called the reads with MiXCR. The repertoire has fewer than 1,000,000 distinct CDR3 sequences, around 29% of them found once; the top ten carry over 12%. Material: cultured CD8+ T cells from PBMCs, obtained from culture after CMV antigen stimulation. The clonotype was recovered from a human donor in good health (CMV status not recorded). Some clones in this sample may be carry-over from other donors' samples. The gene calls are TRBV7-9 and TRBJ1-6; 7 bases line up with TRBD1. Here the CDR3 DNA reads TGTGCCAGCAGCTCTGACAGGGATCCGAGCTCCTATAATTCACCCCTCCACTTT. This codes for CASSSDRDPSSYNSPLHF.